The clone carrying this TCR beta chain was counted only a few times. CDR1 is KGHDR, CDR2 SFDVKD, per germline. V shed 0 bases and J shed 5 bases, with 10 bases lying between them. CDR3 length: 14 amino acids. Each CDR3 protein gets one entry after TCRdb re-called the RT-PCR reads with MiXCR. The data hold 800,000 to 1,000,000 distinct CDR3 sequences, with roughly 18% observed a single time. These data come from a study of patients and donors after allogeneic stem cell transplantation. This sequence originates from a human donor who was either an allogeneic HSCT recipient or a stem cell or donor lymphocyte infusion donor (not recorded which). It is not recorded whose cells these are; they may come from a transplant donor. The V call is TRBV24-1, the J call TRBJ2-7, with D possibly TRBD1 on 6 matching bases. The source material was blood, either unsorted or a sorted T cell fraction (not recorded which). The CDR3 here is CATSDLLTGDEQYF. The CDR3 DNA reads TGTGCCACCAGTGATTTGCTGACAGGAGACGAGCAGTACTTC.